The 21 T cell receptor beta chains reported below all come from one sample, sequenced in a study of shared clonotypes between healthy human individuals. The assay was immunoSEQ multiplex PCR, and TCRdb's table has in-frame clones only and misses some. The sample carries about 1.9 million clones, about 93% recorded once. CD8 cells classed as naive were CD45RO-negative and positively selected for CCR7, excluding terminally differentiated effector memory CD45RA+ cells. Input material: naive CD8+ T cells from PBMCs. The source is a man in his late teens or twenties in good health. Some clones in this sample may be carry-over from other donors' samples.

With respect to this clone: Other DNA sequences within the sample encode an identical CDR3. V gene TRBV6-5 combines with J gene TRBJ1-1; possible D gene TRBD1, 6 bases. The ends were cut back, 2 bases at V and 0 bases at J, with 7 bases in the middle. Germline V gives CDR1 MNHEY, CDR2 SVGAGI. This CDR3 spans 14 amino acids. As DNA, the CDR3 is TGTGCCAGCAGTTACCAGGGGTTGAACACTGAAGCTTTCTTT. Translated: CASSYQGLNTEAFF.

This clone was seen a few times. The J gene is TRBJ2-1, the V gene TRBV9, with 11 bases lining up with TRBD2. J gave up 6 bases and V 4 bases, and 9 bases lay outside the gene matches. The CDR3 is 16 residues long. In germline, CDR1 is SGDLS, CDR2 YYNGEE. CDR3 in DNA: TGTGCCAGCAGCCCTTCCGGACTAGCGGGCCCCAATGAGCAGTTCTTC. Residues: CASSPSGLAGPNEQFF.

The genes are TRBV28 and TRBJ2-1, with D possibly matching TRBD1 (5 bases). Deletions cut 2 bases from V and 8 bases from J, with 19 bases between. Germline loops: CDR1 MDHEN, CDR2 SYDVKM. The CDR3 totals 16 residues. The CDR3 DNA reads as TGTGCCAGCAGTTTAATATTTGGGGCGGTTTTGGATGAGCAGTTCTTC. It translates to CASSLIFGAVLDEQFF.

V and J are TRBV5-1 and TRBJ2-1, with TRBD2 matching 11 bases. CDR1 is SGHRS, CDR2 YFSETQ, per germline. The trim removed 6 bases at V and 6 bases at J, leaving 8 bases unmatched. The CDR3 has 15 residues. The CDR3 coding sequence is TGCGCCAGCACTCTTAAGACTAGCGGGACCAATGAGCAGTTCTTC. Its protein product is CASTLKTSGTNEQFF.

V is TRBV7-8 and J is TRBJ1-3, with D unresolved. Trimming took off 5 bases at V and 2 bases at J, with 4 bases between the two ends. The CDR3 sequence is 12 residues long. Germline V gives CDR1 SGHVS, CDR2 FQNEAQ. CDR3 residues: CASSPPGNTIYF. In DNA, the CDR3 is TGTGCCAGCAGCCCCCCTGGAAACACCATATATTTT.

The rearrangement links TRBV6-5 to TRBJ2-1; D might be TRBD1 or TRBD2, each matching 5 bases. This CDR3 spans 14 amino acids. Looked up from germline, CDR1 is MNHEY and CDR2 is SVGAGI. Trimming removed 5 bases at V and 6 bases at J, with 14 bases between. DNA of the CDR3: TGTGCCAGCAGTATGGGGGTACGAGGCAATGAGCAGTTCTTC. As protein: CASSMGVRGNEQFF.

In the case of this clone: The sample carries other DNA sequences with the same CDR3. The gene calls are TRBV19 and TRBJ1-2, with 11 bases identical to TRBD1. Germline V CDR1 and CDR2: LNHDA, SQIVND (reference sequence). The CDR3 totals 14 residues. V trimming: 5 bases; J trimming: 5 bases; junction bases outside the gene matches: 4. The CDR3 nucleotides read TGTGCCAGTAGTCCCGGACAGGGGGCATATGGCTACACCTTC. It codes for CASSPGQGAYGYTF.

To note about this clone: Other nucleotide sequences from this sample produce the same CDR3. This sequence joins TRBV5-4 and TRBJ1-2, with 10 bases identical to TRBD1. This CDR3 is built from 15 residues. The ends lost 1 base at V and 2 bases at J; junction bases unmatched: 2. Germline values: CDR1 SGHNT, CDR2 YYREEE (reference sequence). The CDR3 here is CASSLRTGGNYGYTF. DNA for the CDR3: TGTGCCAGCAGCTTGAGGACAGGGGGAAACTATGGCTACACCTTC.

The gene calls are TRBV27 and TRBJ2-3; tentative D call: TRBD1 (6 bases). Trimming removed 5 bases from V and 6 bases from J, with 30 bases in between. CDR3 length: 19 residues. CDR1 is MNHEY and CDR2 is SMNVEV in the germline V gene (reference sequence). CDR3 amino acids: CASSAIRPGTYLPGDTQYF. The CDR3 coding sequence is TGTGCCAGCAGTGCAATCCGGCCCGGGACATACCTGCCGGGGGATACGCAGTATTTT.

CDR3 region: CASSVGGRNEKLFF. The CDR3 DNA follows: TGTGCCAGCAGTGTTGGGGGGAGGAATGAAAAACTGTTTTTT. The V call is TRBV2, the J call TRBJ1-4; TRBD1 is a possible D gene (5 bases). Trimming cost V 4 bases and J 5 bases, with 11 bases left between them. This CDR3 spans 14 amino acids. Looked up from germline, CDR1 is SNHLY and CDR2 is FYNNEI.

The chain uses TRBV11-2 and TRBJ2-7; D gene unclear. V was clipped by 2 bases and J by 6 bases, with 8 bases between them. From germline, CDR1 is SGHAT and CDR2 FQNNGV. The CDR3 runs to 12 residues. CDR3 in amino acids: CASSLPRAEQYF. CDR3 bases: TGTGCCAGCAGCTTACCTAGGGCCGAGCAGTACTTC.

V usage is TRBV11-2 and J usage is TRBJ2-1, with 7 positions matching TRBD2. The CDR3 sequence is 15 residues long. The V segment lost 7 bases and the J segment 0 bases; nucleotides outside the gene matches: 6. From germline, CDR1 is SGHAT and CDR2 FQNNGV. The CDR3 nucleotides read TGTGCCAGCACCCCGGGACTATACTCCTACAATGAGCAGTTCTTC. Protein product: CASTPGLYSYNEQFF.

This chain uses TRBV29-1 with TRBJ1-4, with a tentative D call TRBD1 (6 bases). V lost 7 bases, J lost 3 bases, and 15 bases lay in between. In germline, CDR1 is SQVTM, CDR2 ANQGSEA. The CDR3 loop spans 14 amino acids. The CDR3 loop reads CSAEGEDPNEKLFF. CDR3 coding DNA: TGCAGCGCCGAGGGGGAGGACCCTAATGAAAAACTGTTTTTT.

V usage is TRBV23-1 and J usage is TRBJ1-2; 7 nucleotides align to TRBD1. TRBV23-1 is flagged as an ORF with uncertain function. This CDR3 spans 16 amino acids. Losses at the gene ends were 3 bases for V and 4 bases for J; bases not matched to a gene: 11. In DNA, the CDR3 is TGCGCCAGCAGTCACCTCAAATCAGGGGGGGCCTATGGCTACACCTTC. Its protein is CASSHLKSGGAYGYTF.

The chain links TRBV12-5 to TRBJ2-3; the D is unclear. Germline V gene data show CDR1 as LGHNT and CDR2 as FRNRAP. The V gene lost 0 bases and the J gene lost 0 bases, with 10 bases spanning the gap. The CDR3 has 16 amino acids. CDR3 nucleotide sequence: TGTGCTAGTGGTTTGGTGCCCCATAGCAGCACAGATACGCAGTATTTT. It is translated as CASGLVPHSSTDTQYF.

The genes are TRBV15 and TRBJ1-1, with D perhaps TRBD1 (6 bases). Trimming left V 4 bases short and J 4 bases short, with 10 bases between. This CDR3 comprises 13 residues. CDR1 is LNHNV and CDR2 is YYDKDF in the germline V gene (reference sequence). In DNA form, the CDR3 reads TGTGCCACCAGCACCCGGGGGGCCACTGAAGCTTTCTTT. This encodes CATSTRGATEAFF.

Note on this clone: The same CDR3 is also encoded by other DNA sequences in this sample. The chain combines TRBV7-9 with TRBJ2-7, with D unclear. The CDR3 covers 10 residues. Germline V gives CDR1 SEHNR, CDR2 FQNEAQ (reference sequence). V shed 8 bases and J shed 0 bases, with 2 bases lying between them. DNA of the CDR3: TGTGCCAGCGGCTCCTACGAGCAGTACTTC. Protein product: CASGSYEQYF.

Here the CDR3 reads CAWSVGKPTSVYNEQFF. Here the CDR3 DNA reads TGTGCCTGGAGTGTAGGGAAGCCGACTAGCGTGTACAATGAGCAGTTCTTC. The J gene is TRBJ2-1, the V gene TRBV30; 8 nucleotides match TRBD2. CDR3 length: 17 amino acids. Germline V gene data show CDR1 as GTSNPN and CDR2 as SVGIG (reference sequence). With 0 bases clipped from V and 4 bases from J, the junction kept 11 bases outside the gene matches.

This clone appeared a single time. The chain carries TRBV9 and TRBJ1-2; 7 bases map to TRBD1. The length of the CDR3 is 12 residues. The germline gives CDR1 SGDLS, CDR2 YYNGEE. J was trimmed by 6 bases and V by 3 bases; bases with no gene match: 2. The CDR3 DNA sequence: TGTGCCAGCAGCGCTGACAGGGATGGCTACACCTTC. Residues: CASSADRDGYTF.

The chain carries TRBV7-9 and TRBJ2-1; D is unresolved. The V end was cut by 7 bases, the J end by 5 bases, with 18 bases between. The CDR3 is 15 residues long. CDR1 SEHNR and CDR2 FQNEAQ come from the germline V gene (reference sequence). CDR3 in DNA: TGTGCCAGCAATGCAGGAGAAGTGAGGAACAATGAGCAGTTCTTC. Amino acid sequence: CASNAGEVRNNEQFF.

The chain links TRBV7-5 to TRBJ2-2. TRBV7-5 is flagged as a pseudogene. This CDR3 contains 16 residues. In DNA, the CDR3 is TGTGTCAGAAGCTCAAGCTGGACCTCGAACACCGGGGAGCTGTTTTTT. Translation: CVRSSSWTSNTGELFF.